Listed here are 17 T cell receptor beta chains from one sample, sequenced in a study of shared clonotypes between healthy human individuals. The protocol was immunoSEQ multiplex PCR, while the TCRdb copy is restricted to in-frame clones and leaves out a portion. The profile covers approximately 1.1 million clones, with 75% to 85% appearing a single time and more than 0.45% taken by the ten largest. Material: memory CD4+ T cells from PBMCs. Subset denoted: CD45RA-negative fraction. These receptors all stem from a man younger than 35 in good health. Some clones in this sample may be carry-over from other donors' samples.

CDR3 nucleotide sequence: TGTGCCAGCACCACGTTGAACTCTGGAAACACCATATATTTT. Its protein product is CASTTLNSGNTIYF. The chain couples TRBV27 to TRBJ1-3, with D unclear. V lost 7 bases, J lost 0 bases, and 10 bases lay in between. CDR3 length: 14 amino acids. Per germline, CDR1 MNHEY and CDR2 SMNVEV (reference sequence).

About this clone itself: Other DNA sequences of this sample code for an identical CDR3. This rearrangement joins TRBV5-1 to TRBJ2-5, with 14 bases aligning to TRBD2. Germline CDR1 SGHRS, CDR2 YFSETQ. This CDR3 contains 15 residues. The trim removed 4 bases at V and 4 bases at J, leaving 3 bases unmatched. In DNA form, the CDR3 reads TGCGCCAGCAGCCAAGGACTAGCGGGAGGAGAGACCCAGTACTTC. It specifies CASSQGLAGGETQYF.

This clone was recorded once. This chain connects TRBV11-2 to TRBJ1-2; D perhaps matches TRBD1 (5 bases). Trimming stripped 5 bases from V and 6 bases from J, with 13 bases between. Germline CDR1 is SGHAT and CDR2 is FQNNGV. This CDR3 is 13 amino acids long. Here the CDR3 reads CASSHDSTNGYTF. CDR3 DNA sequence: TGTGCCAGCAGCCACGACAGTACTAATGGCTACACCTTC.

Note on this clone: This specimen includes other DNA sequences encoding the same CDR3. This chain connects TRBV5-1 to TRBJ1-1; tentatively, D is TRBD1 (6 bases). The ends were cut back, 2 bases at V and 0 bases at J, with 8 bases in the middle. Looked up from germline, CDR1 is SGHRS and CDR2 is YFSETQ. The CDR3 spans 14 residues. For the CDR3, the DNA is TGCGCCAGCAGCTTAGGACAGATGAACACTGAAGCTTTCTTT. It yields the protein CASSLGQMNTEAFF.

To note about this clone: This sample includes further DNA sequences coding for the same CDR3. The rearrangement uses TRBV27 and TRBJ2-7, with D possibly TRBD1 on 5 matching bases. V was pared by 2 bases and J by 1 base, with 6 bases between. The germline V gene has CDR1 MNHEY and CDR2 SMNVEV (reference sequence). This CDR3 spans 13 amino acids. CDR3 sequence reads: CASSLRGSYEQYF. In DNA, the CDR3 is TGTGCCAGCAGTTTAAGGGGATCCTACGAGCAGTACTTC.

The chain couples TRBV30 to TRBJ2-7; D is unclear. V shed 4 bases and J shed 2 bases, with 21 bases lying between them. The germline gives CDR1 GTSNPN, CDR2 SVGIG (reference sequence). There are 16 residues in the CDR3. CDR3 sequence: CAWMSWSGVDPYEQYF. In DNA, the CDR3 is TGTGCCTGGATGAGTTGGTCGGGCGTCGATCCCTACGAGCAGTACTTC.

V gene TRBV28 combines with J gene TRBJ1-5; 7 nucleotides agree with TRBD1. The length of the CDR3 is 16 residues. V gave up 6 bases and J gave up 2 bases; unmatched junction bases: 10. Germline V gives CDR1 MDHEN, CDR2 SYDVKM. The CDR3 sequence is CASSKIRGLGNQPQHF. The CDR3 DNA reads TGTGCCAGCAGCAAGATAAGGGGGCTCGGCAATCAGCCCCAGCATTTT. The full variable domain, rest sourced from reference TRBV28 and TRBJ1-5, is DVKVTQSSRYLVKRTGEKVFLECVQDMDHENMFWYRQDPGLGLRLIYFSYDVKMKEKGDIPEGYSVSREKKERFSLILESASTNQTSMYLCASSKIRGLGNQPQHFGDGTRLSIL.

The chain recombines TRBV6-1 with TRBJ1-6; 7 bases map to TRBD1. The CDR3 totals 14 residues. The V and J ends lost 4 bases and 10 bases, in that order; junction bases with no gene match: 7. The germline V gene encodes CDR1 MNHNS and CDR2 SASEGT. For the CDR3, the DNA is TGTGCCAGCAGTGTGGACAGGATCGGCTCACCCCTCCACTTT. Translation: CASSVDRIGSPLHF.

This rearrangement joins TRBV7-2 to TRBJ1-5; D may be TRBD1 (5 bases). V lost 3 bases, J lost 11 bases, and 11 bases lay in between. Germline-derived CDR1 and CDR2 are SGHTA and FQGNSA. The CDR3 runs to 12 residues. The CDR3 reads CASSLGGRAQHF. In DNA, the CDR3 is TGTGCCAGCAGCTTGGGGGGGAGGGCCCAGCATTTT. Full variable domain (missing parts from reference TRBV7-2 and TRBJ1-5): GAGVSQSPSNKVTEKGKDVELRCDPISGHTALYWYRQSLGQGLEFLIYFQGNSAPDKSGLPSDRFSAERTGGSVSTLTIQRTQQEDSAVYLCASSLGGRAQHFGDGTRLSIL.

J is TRBJ2-1 and V is TRBV2, with 8 bases matching TRBD1. The CDR3 is made up of 12 amino acids. Trimming removed 6 bases from V and 10 bases from J; junction bases left unmatched: 5. Germline assignment: CDR1 SNHLY and CDR2 FYNNEI. DNA for the CDR3: TGTGCCAGCAGCCCGACAGGGGACGAGCAGTTCTTC. This translates into CASSPTGDEQFF.

This clone was seen a few times. This CDR3 is also generated by other DNA sequences in the sample. V gene TRBV7-9 combines with J gene TRBJ1-5; a weak D match, TRBD1 (5 bases). CDR3 size: 13 residues. The germline V gene has CDR1 SEHNR and CDR2 FQNEAQ (reference sequence). Trimming left V 0 bases short and J 7 bases short, with 7 bases between. The CDR3 DNA follows: TGTGCCAGCAGCTTAGCGGGGGACCAGCCCCAGCATTTT. Translation gives CASSLAGDQPQHF.

This clone has only one observation. J is TRBJ2-5 and V is TRBV5-1, with D perhaps matching TRBD1 or TRBD2 (5 bases each). The CDR3 is made up of 14 amino acids. Trimming left V 4 bases short and J 7 bases short, with 17 bases between. Looked up from germline, CDR1 is SGHRS and CDR2 is YFSETQ. The CDR3 is CASSIGTSGPTQYF. The CDR3 bases are TGCGCCAGCAGCATCGGGACGTCAGGACCGACCCAGTACTTC. The variable domain in full, with the rest retrieved from reference TRBV5-1 and TRBJ2-5, is KAGVTQTPRYLIKTRGQQVTLSCSPISGHRSVSWYQQTPGQGLQFLFEYFSETQRNKGNFPGRFSGRQFSNSRSEMNVSTLELGDSALYLCASSIGTSGPTQYFGPGTRLLVL.

J is TRBJ2-1 and V is TRBV28; D gene uncertain. The CDR3 is made up of 13 amino acids. V was clipped by 8 bases and J by 0 bases, with 8 bases between them. From germline, CDR1 is MDHEN and CDR2 SYDVKM. The CDR3 loop is CASCRSSYNEQFF. DNA for the CDR3: TGTGCCAGCTGCCGGAGCTCCTACAATGAGCAGTTCTTC.

Only a few counts were recorded for this clone. The rearrangement uses TRBV28 and TRBJ1-3; no definite D call. The V and J ends lost 2 bases and 7 bases respectively, with 9 bases between them. Germline V lookup: CDR1 MDHEN, CDR2 SYDVKM. The CDR3 covers 13 residues. The CDR3 reads CASSLTGSNTIYF. The DNA of the CDR3 is TGTGCCAGCAGTTTAACGGGGTCCAACACCATATATTTT.

The chain joins TRBV11-2 to TRBJ2-1; D not resolved. Germline values: CDR1 SGHAT, CDR2 FQNNGV. V lost 8 bases, J lost 0 bases, and 8 bases lay in between. This CDR3 is 13 amino acids long. DNA for the CDR3: TGTGCCAGCGGTGTGAGCTCCTACAATGAGCAGTTCTTC. The encoded protein is CASGVSSYNEQFF.

Comment on this clone: A much larger clone lies a single base off, so this may be a read error. CDR3 in amino acids: CASSVGQNTEAFF. In DNA, the CDR3 is TGTGCCAGCAGCGTTGGACAGAACACTGAAGCTTTCTTT. This chain connects TRBV5-4 to TRBJ1-1; TRBD1 is a possible D gene (5 bases). The CDR3 extends over 13 amino acids. With 4 bases removed from V and 1 base from J, the gap between germline ends came to 8 bases. Germline V gives CDR1 SGHNT, CDR2 YYREEE (reference sequence).

The gene calls are TRBV6-5 and TRBJ1-2; D is ambiguous. Trimming shortened V by 6 bases and J by 6 bases, and 17 bases separated the two germline ends. The V gene's germline CDR1 is MNHEY and CDR2 SVGAGI. The CDR3 length is 14 residues. This CDR3 reads CASRFRDQRDGYTF. CDR3 bases: TGTGCCAGCAGATTCCGGGATCAAAGGGATGGCTACACCTTC.